Each of the 21 T cell receptor beta chains below was sequenced from the same sample in a study of OX40 agonist ivuxolimab in advanced cancers. The data were produced by immunoSEQ multiplex PCR, yet TCRdb's version contains in-frame clones alone and is incomplete. The table has under 85,000 clones, 85% to 95% seen once; the top ten hold roughly 22%. Sequencing was performed on CD4+ or CD8+ T cells sorted from blood, taken in a trial of the OX40 agonist ivuxolimab. Receptor source: an adult with an advanced solid tumor such as melanoma, head and neck, liver or kidney cancer.

This clone showed up just once. The V call is TRBV7-6, the J call TRBJ2-1; 10 bases fit TRBD2. CDR1 SGHVS and CDR2 FNYEAQ come from the germline V gene. CDR3 length: 17 residues. The V and J ends lost 2 bases and 8 bases, in that order; junction bases with no gene match: 12. CDR3 in amino acids: CASSLWALAGVFDEQFF. In DNA form, the CDR3 reads TGTGCCAGCAGCTTATGGGCCCTAGCGGGAGTTTTTGATGAGCAGTTCTTC.

This chain uses TRBV14 with TRBJ2-3; a weak D match, TRBD1 (6 bases). Germline CDR1 and CDR2: SGHDN and FVKESK. CDR3 length: 16 residues. With 0 bases removed from V and 1 base from J, the gap between germline ends came to 11 bases. The CDR3 spells CASSQDGGWGTDTQYF. The CDR3 nucleotides read TGTGCCAGCAGCCAAGATGGGGGCTGGGGCACAGATACGCAGTATTTT. Supplemented by reference TRBV14 and TRBJ2-3, the full variable domain reads EAGVTQFPSHSVIEKGQTVTLRCDPISGHDNLYWYRRVMGKEIKFLLHFVKESKQDESGMPNNRFLAERTGGTYSTLKVQPAELEDSGVYFCASSQDGGWGTDTQYFGPGTRLTVL.

The CDR3 region has the DNA TGTGCCAGCAGCTTCTTACAGGGAATGGGCGAAAAACTGTTTTTT. It yields the protein CASSFLQGMGEKLFF. The chain combines TRBV7-8 with TRBJ1-4, with a tentative D call TRBD1 (6 bases). The V end lost 3 bases, the J end lost 8 bases, and 16 bases lay between the germline ends. This CDR3 has 15 amino acids. Germline CDR1 reads SGHVS; CDR2 reads FQNEAQ. Variable domain in full (rest from reference TRBV7-8 and TRBJ1-4): GAGVSQSPRYKVAKRGQDVALRCDPISGHVSLFWYQQALGQGPEFLTYFQNEAQLDKSGLPSDRFFAERPEGSVSTLKIQRTQQEDSAVYLCASSFLQGMGEKLFFGSGTQLSVL.

Here the CDR3 reads CASSAGQGAYGYTF. The CDR3 region has the DNA TGTGCCAGTAGTGCGGGACAGGGGGCGTATGGCTACACCTTC. J is TRBJ1-2 and V is TRBV19; 12 nucleotides match TRBD1. From germline, CDR1 is LNHDA and CDR2 SQIVND (reference sequence). J gave up 5 bases and V 5 bases, and 3 bases lay outside the gene matches. The CDR3 spans 14 residues.

This chain uses TRBV12-5 with TRBJ2-3, with D uncertain. The germline V gene has CDR1 LGHNT and CDR2 FRNRAP. There are 11 residues in the CDR3. The V end lost 6 bases, the J end lost 5 bases, and 6 bases lay between the germline ends. The CDR3 bases are TGTGCTAGTGGGGAGTTAGATACGCAGTATTTT. Encoded protein: CASGELDTQYF.

The chain's CDR3 is CASSQDGGRGTYGYTF. The CDR3 DNA sequence: TGCGCCAGCAGCCAAGATGGAGGCAGGGGAACCTATGGCTACACCTTC. V usage is TRBV4-3 and J usage is TRBJ1-2, with D tentatively TRBD1 (6 bases). Germline V CDR1 and CDR2: LGHNA, YSLEER. The CDR3 spans 16 residues. V gave up 0 bases and J gave up 4 bases, with 15 bases separating them.

The chain links TRBV6-6 to TRBJ2-7; D may be TRBD2 (5 bases). The CDR3 has 15 amino acids. V was shortened by 0 bases and J by 7 bases, with 16 bases between the two germline ends. Looked up from germline, CDR1 is MNHNY and CDR2 is SVGAGI (reference sequence). The CDR3 nucleotides read TGTGCCAGCAGTTACTCCCCAGGACTCCTTGGGGAGCAGTACTTC. This sequence encodes CASSYSPGLLGEQYF.

CDR3 sequence: CASSYSMSGTGQPQHF. CDR3 nucleotide sequence: TGTGCCAGCAGTTACTCGATGTCAGGGACGGGGCAGCCCCAGCATTTT. V gene TRBV6-5 combines with J gene TRBJ1-5, with D perhaps matching TRBD1 (5 bases). In germline, CDR1 is MNHEY, CDR2 SVGAGI. CDR3 length: 16 residues. Trimming shortened V by 0 bases and J by 7 bases, and 16 bases separated the two germline ends.

This chain joins TRBV28 and TRBJ1-1; TRBD1 agrees at 7 bases. Germline loops: CDR1 MDHEN, CDR2 SYDVKM. This CDR3 region has 14 residues. With V trimmed by 5 bases and J by 0 bases, 3 bases remained unmatched. CDR3 in DNA: TGTGCCAGCAGTCACAGGGGTCTGAACACTGAAGCTTTCTTT. Its translation is CASSHRGLNTEAFF.

V usage is TRBV5-5 and J usage is TRBJ2-7; tentative D call: TRBD2 (6 bases). Germline CDR1 and CDR2: SGHKS and YYEKEE (reference sequence). V lost 0 bases to trimming and J lost 2 bases, with 12 bases between them. This CDR3 has 15 amino acids. The CDR3 DNA reads TGTGCCAGCAGCTTGGCAGGAGGGCCCCCCTACGAGCAGTACTTC. This encodes CASSLAGGPPYEQYF. The full variable domain, rest sourced from reference TRBV5-5 and TRBJ2-7, is DAGVTQSPTHLIKTRGQQVTLRCSPISGHKSVSWYQQVLGQGPQFIFQYYEKEERGRGNFPDRFSARQFPNYSSELNVNALLLGDSALYLCASSLAGGPPYEQYFGPGTRLTVT.

The rearrangement links TRBV6-4 to TRBJ1-2; D is undetermined. There are 16 residues in the CDR3. Trimming shortened V by 3 bases and J by 0 bases, and 14 bases separated the two germline ends. Germline V CDR1 and CDR2: MRHNA, SNTAGT. The CDR3 sequence: CASSEDLPMANYGYTF. The CDR3, as DNA: TGTGCCAGCAGTGAAGACCTACCGATGGCTAACTATGGCTACACCTTC.

CDR3 residues: CASSLDDRVYSNQPQHF. As DNA, the CDR3 is TGTGCCAGCAGCTTGGATGACAGGGTTTATAGCAATCAGCCCCAGCATTTT. This chain joins TRBV5-8 and TRBJ1-5, with TRBD1 matching 7 bases. Germline V gene data show CDR1 as SGHTS and CDR2 as YDEGEE. With 0 bases clipped from V and 0 bases from J, the junction kept 6 bases outside the gene matches. CDR3 length: 17 residues.

The rearrangement uses TRBV4-3 and TRBJ1-4, with D possibly matching TRBD1 (5 bases). With 3 bases removed from V and 1 base from J, the gap between germline ends came to 9 bases. In germline, CDR1 is LGHNA, CDR2 YSLEER. The CDR3 has 15 amino acids. The CDR3 nucleotides are TGCGCCAGCAGCCAGACTACAGGAACTAATGAAAAACTGTTTTTT. Residues: CASSQTTGTNEKLFF.

V and J are TRBV27 and TRBJ2-5, with 11 bases aligning to TRBD2. CDR3 length: 15 amino acids. Germline values: CDR1 MNHEY, CDR2 SMNVEV (reference sequence). The V and J ends lost 4 bases and 4 bases, in that order; junction bases with no gene match: 5. The CDR3, as DNA: TGTGCCAGCAGTTCATTTACTAGCGGGGGAGAGACCCAGTACTTC. This codes for CASSSFTSGGETQYF.

This sequence joins TRBV19 and TRBJ1-1, with 7 bases aligning to TRBD1. Germline values: CDR1 LNHDA, CDR2 SQIVND (reference sequence). This CDR3 contains 17 residues. V lost 5 bases to trimming and J lost 0 bases; unmatched junction nucleotides: 12. The CDR3 DNA reads TGTGCCAGTAGTTCCCCGTGGGACAGCTACATGAACACTGAAGCTTTCTTT. It yields the protein CASSSPWDSYMNTEAFF.

This rearrangement joins TRBV28 to TRBJ1-5; D unclear. CDR1 is MDHEN and CDR2 is SYDVKM in the germline V gene. This CDR3 is 14 amino acids long. V dropped 8 bases and J dropped 0 bases, with 11 bases sitting between them. CDR3 loop: CASLDGFSNQPQHF. For the CDR3, the DNA is TGTGCCAGCTTAGACGGATTTAGCAATCAGCCCCAGCATTTT.

The chain is built from TRBV9 and TRBJ1-6; TRBD1 is a possible D gene (6 bases). Germline-derived CDR1 and CDR2 are SGDLS and YYNGEE. The V gene lost 3 bases and the J gene lost 2 bases, with 12 bases spanning the gap. This CDR3 comprises 16 residues. In nucleotides, the CDR3 is TGTGCCAGCAGCGAGAGGGGGGTTACCTATAATTCACCCCTCCACTTT. It specifies CASSERGVTYNSPLHF.

As for this clone: A read error may produce the germline difference seen at one junction end. The same CDR3 arises from other DNA sequences in this sample as well. The chain carries TRBV19 and TRBJ2-7, with 10 bases aligning to TRBD2. The CDR3 loop spans 15 amino acids. Germline V gene data show CDR1 as LNHDA and CDR2 as SQIVND (reference sequence). CDR3 DNA sequence: TGTGCCAGTAGTATAAGCGGGAGGGAACCCTACGAGCAGTACTTT. It yields the protein CASSISGREPYEQYF.

In this sample, this clone turned up once. The V gene is TRBV4-3, the J gene TRBJ1-1; TRBD1 matches at 9 bases. The CDR3 totals 18 residues. Germline lookup yields CDR1 LGHNA and CDR2 YSLEER. V lost 0 bases, J lost 4 bases, and 12 bases stayed unmatched. The CDR3 spells CASSQDRRDREIGTEAFF. Here the CDR3 DNA reads TGCGCCAGCAGCCAAGATAGGCGGGACAGGGAGATCGGCACTGAAGCTTTCTTT.

This rearrangement joins TRBV28 to TRBJ1-5; weak D call: TRBD1 (5 bases). The CDR3 has 14 residues. V was shortened by 7 bases and J by 0 bases, with 10 bases between the two germline ends. Germline CDR1 MDHEN, CDR2 SYDVKM. CDR3 DNA sequence: TGTGCCAGCAATCGGGGGAATAGCAATCAGCCCCAGCATTTT. Translation gives CASNRGNSNQPQHF.

V usage is TRBV6-5 and J usage is TRBJ1-6; D gene uncertain. Trimming shortened V by 4 bases and J by 0 bases, and 4 bases separated the two germline ends. The CDR3 is 14 residues long. CDR1 MNHEY and CDR2 SVGAGI come from the germline V gene. The CDR3 loop reads CASSLGSYNSPLHF. In nucleotides, the CDR3 is TGTGCCAGCAGTTTGGGCTCCTATAATTCACCCCTCCACTTT.